This TCR beta chain was retrieved from a study of shared clonotypes between healthy human individuals (dated by TCRdb to the early 2020s). For the study in its entirety: The cohort comprised two women and a few men aged 18 to 49 years. Different laboratories and diverse techniques were used to prepare libraries and sequence TCR repertoires, to increase sequencing depth and limit assay-specific biases. For each donor, CD4 naive and CD4 memory were each given three plates, CD8 naive was given two plates, and CD8 memory was given one plate. Between about 0.8 and 9 billion PBMCs per donor were obtained by leukapheresis. Blood TCR repertoires of five healthy adults were deeply sequenced to estimate repertoire size and the extent of clonotype sharing between individuals.

Regarding this clone: What this receptor recognizes is not known. Base qualities are not at hand, and no much larger clone is one base apart.

What the work shows at the level of the full study, not this receptor alone: Only blood was sampled, and tissue TCR repertoires likely differ from those in blood. Incomplete sequencing was indicated by rarefaction of sorted-subset datasets, despite the large sequencing depth. Compared with non-shared clonotypes, the clonotypes found in all four sorted-subset donors had higher generation probabilities. Based on pairwise subsampling, the degree of clonotype sharing among donors was expected to be affected by sequencing depth. Because the study included a small number of donors, the genetic and exposure-history diversity represented was limited. About 5% of naive CD4, more than 3% of naive CD8, roughly 2.4% of memory CD4, and approximately 0.4% of memory CD8 clonotypes were shared across four donors. Naive subsets generally had larger estimated clonotype richness than memory subsets did.

TCR CDR3 regions were amplified from genomic DNA by multiplex PCR using the deep immunoSEQ assay. Genomic DNA extracted from each cell subset was distributed evenly over all wells of several immunoSEQ 96-well plates, and each plate served as one replicate. For sorted subsets, 200 to 250 ng genomic DNA, equal to 25,000 to 35,000 T cell genomes, was loaded into each replicate PCR. The purified libraries were quantified using a Qubit 3.0 fluorometer, sized with a Bioanalyzer 2100, and then quantified again using the KAPA Library Quantification kit. Every immunoSEQ 96-well plate was sequenced on a dedicated single-read 150-cycle Illumina NextSeq 550 flow cell. The authors' analysis ran thus. Because only junctional sequences without quality scores were contained in the immunoSEQ output, filtering matching that applied to full-length reads could not be performed. Sequences were annotated with PyIR, a Python wrapper for IgBLAST v1.9, and V/J genes and CDR3 were assigned using IMGT germline references. Reads were removed for weak V/J assignments (E-value above 1e-6), missing CDR3, stop codons, out-of-frame junctions, or ambiguous translated residues. V3J clonotypes were defined by identical inferred V gene, J gene, and CDR3 amino acid sequence. Percentage overlap between repertoires was calculated by dividing the number of shared unique clonotypes by the size of the smaller repertoire. RTK rarefaction, the Chao1 estimator, and Recon v2.1 estimates of unobserved clonotypes were used to assess repertoire richness. For all TCRbeta clonotypes obtained by the gDNA method from several donors, generation probabilities were computed with OLGA. TCRdb took over this immuneACCESS table, retaining in-frame rearrangements with V and J assigned. Such tables are incomplete; in checked studies, under half of the missing clones stem from an unresolved V gene, and the remainder is unexplained. V, J and clone size are taken as reported in that table, and D and trimming were inferred from the DNA itself. This sample holds 700,000 to 950,000 clones; 90% to 97% were observed only once. The biggest ten clones account for over 0.2% of the sample.

For the CD8 naive samples, CD45RO-negative cells were positively selected for CCR7, yielding a CD45RA+CCR7+ population from which TemRA cells were excluded. The donors were healthy, HIV-negative adults who had no recently reported acute infections or vaccinations. Every donor was a Caucasian adult living in Nashville, Tennessee, USA. After blood collection by leukapheresis, PBMCs were isolated using Ficoll-Histopaque density gradient centrifugation and then cryopreserved in the vapor phase of liquid nitrogen. Analytical flow cytometry was used to check the purity and quantity of each magnetically sorted T cell population. Genomic DNA was isolated from each sorted fraction and quantified by UV absorbance on a Nanodrop 2000c. The germline V gene specifies MDHEN as CDR1 and SYDVKM as CDR2. V lost 5 bases and J lost 6 bases, and the count of bases not matched to a germline gene is 6. The CDR3 spans 15 residues, from the cysteine through the phenylalanine. Only CDR3 DNA is held: 45 bases, read in frame from base 1.

The receptor was isolated from a man aged 30 to 39 in good health. The sequencing input was naive CD8+ T cells sorted from blood. According to the study, the label for this sample's cell subset or site signals: CD45RA+CCR7+. The rearrangement joined TRBV28 to TRBJ2-1; 11 bases in between match TRBD2. DNA sequence: TGTGCCAGCAGTCAGACTAGCGGGAATATCAATGAGCAGTTCTTC. The resulting protein is CASSQTSGNINEQFF.